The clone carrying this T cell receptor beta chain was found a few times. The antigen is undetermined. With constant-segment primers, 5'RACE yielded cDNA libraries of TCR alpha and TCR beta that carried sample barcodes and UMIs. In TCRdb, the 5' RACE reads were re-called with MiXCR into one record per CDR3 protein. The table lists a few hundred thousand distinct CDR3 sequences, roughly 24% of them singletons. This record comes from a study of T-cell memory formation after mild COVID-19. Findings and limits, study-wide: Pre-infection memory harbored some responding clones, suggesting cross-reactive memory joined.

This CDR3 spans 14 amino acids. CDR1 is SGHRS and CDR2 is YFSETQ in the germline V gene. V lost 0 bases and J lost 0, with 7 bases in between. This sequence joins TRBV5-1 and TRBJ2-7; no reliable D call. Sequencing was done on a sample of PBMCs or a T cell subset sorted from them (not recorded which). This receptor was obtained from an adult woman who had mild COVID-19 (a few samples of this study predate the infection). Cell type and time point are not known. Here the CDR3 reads CASSLAVDSYEQYF. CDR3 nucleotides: TGCGCCAGCAGCTTGGCCGTCGACTCCTACGAGCAGTACTTC.